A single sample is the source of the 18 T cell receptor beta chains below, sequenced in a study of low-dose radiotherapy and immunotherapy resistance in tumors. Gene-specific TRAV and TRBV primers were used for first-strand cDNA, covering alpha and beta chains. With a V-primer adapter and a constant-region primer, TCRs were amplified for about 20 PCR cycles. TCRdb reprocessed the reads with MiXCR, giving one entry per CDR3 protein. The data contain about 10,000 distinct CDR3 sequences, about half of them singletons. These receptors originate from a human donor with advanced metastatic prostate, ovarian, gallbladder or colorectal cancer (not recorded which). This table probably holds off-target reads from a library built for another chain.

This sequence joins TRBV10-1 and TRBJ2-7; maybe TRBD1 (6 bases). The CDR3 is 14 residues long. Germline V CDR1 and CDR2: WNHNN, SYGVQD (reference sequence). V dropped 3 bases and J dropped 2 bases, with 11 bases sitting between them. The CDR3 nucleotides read TGCGCCAGCAGTGAAGGGACAATACCCTACGAGCAGTACTTC. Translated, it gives CASSEGTIPYEQYF.

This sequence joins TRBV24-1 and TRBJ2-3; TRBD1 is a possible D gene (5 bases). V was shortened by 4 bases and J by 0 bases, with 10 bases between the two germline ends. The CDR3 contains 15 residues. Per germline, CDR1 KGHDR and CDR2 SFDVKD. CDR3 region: CATSEGHPSTDTQYF. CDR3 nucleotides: TGTGCCACCAGTGAGGGGCATCCTAGCACAGATACGCAGTATTTT.

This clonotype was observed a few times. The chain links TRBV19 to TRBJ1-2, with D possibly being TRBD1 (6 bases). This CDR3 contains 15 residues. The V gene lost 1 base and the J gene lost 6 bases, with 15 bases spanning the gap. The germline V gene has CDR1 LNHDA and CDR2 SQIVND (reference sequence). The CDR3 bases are TGTGCCAGTAGTATAGGAAGACAGGCCCGAAATGGCTACACCTTC. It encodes CASSIGRQARNGYTF.

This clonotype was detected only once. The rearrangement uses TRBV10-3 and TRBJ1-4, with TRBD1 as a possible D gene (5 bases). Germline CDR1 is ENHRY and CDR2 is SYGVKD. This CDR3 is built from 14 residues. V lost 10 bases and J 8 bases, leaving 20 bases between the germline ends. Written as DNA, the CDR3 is TGTGCCACCACGGCGGGGGAGGGTTTGGAAAAACTGTTTTTT. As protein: CATTAGEGLEKLFF.

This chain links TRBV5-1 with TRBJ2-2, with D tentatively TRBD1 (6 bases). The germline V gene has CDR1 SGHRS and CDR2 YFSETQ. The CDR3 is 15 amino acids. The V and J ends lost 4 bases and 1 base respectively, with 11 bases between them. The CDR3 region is CASSGGGRNTGELFF. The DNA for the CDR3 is TGCGCCAGCAGCGGGGGCGGGCGGAACACCGGGGAGCTGTTTTTT.

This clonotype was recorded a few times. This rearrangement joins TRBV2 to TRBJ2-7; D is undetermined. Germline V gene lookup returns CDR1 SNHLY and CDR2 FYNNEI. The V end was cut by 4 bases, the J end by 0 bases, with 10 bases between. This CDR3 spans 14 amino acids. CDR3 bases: TGTGCCAGCAGTGTAGGCTATACCTCCTACGAGCAGTACTTC. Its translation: CASSVGYTSYEQYF. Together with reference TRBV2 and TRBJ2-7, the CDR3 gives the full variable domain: EPEVTQTPSHQVTQMGQEVILRCVPISNHLYFYWYRQILGQKVEFLVSFYNNEISEKSEIFDDQFSVERPDGSNFTLKIRSTKLEDSAMYFCASSVGYTSYEQYFGPGTRLTVT.

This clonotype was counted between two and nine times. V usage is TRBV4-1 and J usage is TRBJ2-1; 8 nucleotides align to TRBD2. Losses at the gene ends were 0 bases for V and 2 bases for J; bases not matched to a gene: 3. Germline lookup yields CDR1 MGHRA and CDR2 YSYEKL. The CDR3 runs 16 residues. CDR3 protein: CASSQDQTSAYNEQFF. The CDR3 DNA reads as TGCGCCAGCAGCCAAGATCAGACTAGCGCCTACAATGAGCAGTTCTTC.

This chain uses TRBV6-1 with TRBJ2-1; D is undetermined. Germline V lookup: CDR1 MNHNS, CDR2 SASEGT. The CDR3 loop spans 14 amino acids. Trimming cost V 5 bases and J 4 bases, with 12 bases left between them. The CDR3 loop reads CASSYSRVYNEQFF. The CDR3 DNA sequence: TGTGCCAGCAGTTACTCGCGAGTTTACAATGAGCAGTTCTTC.

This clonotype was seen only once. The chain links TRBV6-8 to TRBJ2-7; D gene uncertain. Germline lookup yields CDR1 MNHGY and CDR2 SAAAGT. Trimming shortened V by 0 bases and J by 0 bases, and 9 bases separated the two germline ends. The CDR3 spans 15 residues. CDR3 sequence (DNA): TGTGCCAGCAGTTACTCGAGTCCACTCTCCTACGAGCAGTACTTC. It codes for CASSYSSPLSYEQYF.

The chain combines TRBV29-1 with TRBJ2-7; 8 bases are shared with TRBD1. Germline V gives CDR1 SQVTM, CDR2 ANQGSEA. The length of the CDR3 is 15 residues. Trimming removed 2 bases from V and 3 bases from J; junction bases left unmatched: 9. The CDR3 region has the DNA TGCAGCGTTGAAAGGACAGGGTCGGGGAACTACGAGCAGTACTTC. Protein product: CSVERTGSGNYEQYF.

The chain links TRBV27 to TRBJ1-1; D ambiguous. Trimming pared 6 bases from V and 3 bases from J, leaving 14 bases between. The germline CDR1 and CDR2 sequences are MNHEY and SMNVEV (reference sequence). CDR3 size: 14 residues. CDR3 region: CASRAGQGYTEAFF. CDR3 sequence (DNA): TGTGCCAGCAGAGCAGGCCAAGGGTACACTGAAGCTTTCTTT.

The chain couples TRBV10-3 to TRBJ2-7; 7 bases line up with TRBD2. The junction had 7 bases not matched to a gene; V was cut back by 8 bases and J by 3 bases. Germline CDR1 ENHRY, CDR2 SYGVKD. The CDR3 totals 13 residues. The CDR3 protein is CAIGPTSSYEQYF. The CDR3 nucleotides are TGTGCCATCGGGCCGACTAGCAGCTACGAGCAGTACTTC.

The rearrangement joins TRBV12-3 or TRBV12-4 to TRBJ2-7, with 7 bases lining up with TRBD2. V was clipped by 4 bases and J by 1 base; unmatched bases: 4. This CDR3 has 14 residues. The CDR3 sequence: CASSSGLQSYEQYF. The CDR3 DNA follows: TGTGCCAGCAGTTCGGGACTACAGTCCTACGAGCAGTACTTC.

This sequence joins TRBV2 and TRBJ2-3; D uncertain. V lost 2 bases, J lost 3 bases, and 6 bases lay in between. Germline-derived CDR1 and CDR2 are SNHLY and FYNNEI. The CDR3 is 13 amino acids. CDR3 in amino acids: CASSELLTDTQYF. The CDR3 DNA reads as TGTGCCAGCAGTGAACTACTTACAGATACGCAGTATTTT.

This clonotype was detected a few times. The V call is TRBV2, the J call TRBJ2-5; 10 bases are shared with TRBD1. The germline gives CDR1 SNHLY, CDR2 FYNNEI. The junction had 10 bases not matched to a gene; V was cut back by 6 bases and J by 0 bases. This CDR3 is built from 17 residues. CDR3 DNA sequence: TGTGCCAGCAGGAACGACTGGGGACAGGGGTACCAAGAGACCCAGTACTTC. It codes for CASRNDWGQGYQETQYF.

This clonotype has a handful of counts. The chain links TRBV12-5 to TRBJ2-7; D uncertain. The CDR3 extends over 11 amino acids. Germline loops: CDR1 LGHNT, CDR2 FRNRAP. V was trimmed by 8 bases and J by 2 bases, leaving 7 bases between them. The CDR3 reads CASSLTYEQYF. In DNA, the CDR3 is TGTGCTAGTTCCCTTACCTACGAGCAGTACTTC.

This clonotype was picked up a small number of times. In DNA form, the CDR3 reads TGTGCCAGCAGTTCGGCCAGCCCCGGGGAGCTGTTTTTT. It codes for CASSSASPGELFF. This rearrangement joins TRBV12-3 or TRBV12-4 to TRBJ2-2, with D hard to call. V was pared by 4 bases and J by 6 bases, with 9 bases between. The CDR3 has 13 residues.

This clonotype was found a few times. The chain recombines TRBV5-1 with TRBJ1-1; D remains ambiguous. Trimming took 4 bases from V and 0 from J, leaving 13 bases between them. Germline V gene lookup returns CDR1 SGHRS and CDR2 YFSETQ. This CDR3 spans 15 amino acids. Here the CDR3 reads CASSPASGLNTEAFF. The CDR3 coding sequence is TGCGCCAGCAGCCCGGCGTCAGGCCTGAACACTGAAGCTTTCTTT.